Following are 27 T cell receptor beta chains from one sample sequenced in a study of siplizumab effects on memory and regulatory T cells. TCRdb's copy holds only in-frame clones and misses some; the assay was immunoSEQ multiplex PCR. The sample shows 50,000 to 70,000 clones, 90% to 98% of them seen only once. The sequenced material came from naive CD8+ T cells sorted from blood. These receptors were taken from a human donor in good health.

This clone occurred once. The chain combines TRBV6-1 with TRBJ2-1; TRBD1 aligns across 8 bases. CDR1 MNHNS and CDR2 SASEGT come from the germline V gene. The CDR3 contains 16 residues. Trimming cost V 3 bases and J 6 bases; bases outside gene matches: 10. Here the CDR3 reads CASSDQTGAPRNEQFF. The CDR3 bases are TGTGCCAGCAGTGACCAGACAGGGGCGCCCCGCAATGAGCAGTTCTTC.

V and J are TRBV7-7 and TRBJ2-7, with D unclear. The CDR3 has 13 amino acids. Germline CDR1 and CDR2: SSHAT and FNYEAQ (reference sequence). V gave up 5 bases and J gave up 9 bases, with 17 bases separating them. CDR3 DNA: TGTGCCAGCAGCCCCCGATGTACCTTGGGGCAGTACTTC. Protein: CASSPRCTLGQYF. The complete variable domain, with remaining parts taken from reference TRBV7-7 and TRBJ2-7, reads GAGVSQSPRYKVTKRGQDVTLRCDPISSHATLYWYQQALGQGPEFLTYFNYEAQPDKSGLPSDRFSAERPEGSISTLTIQRTEQRDSAMYRCASSPRCTLGQYFGPGTRLTVT.

The chain links TRBV5-5 to TRBJ2-7, with 7 bases identical to TRBD2. V was pared by 0 bases and J by 3 bases, with 6 bases of the junction left unmatched. Germline lookup yields CDR1 SGHKS and CDR2 YYEKEE (reference sequence). This CDR3 region has 15 residues. The CDR3 is CASSLAGGGGYEQYF. The CDR3, as DNA: TGTGCCAGCAGCTTGGCGGGGGGAGGTGGCTACGAGCAGTACTTC.

The chain recombines TRBV7-9 with TRBJ1-4; no clear D. The V end was cut by 6 bases, the J end by 8 bases, with 13 bases between. The CDR3 has 13 residues. Germline V CDR1 and CDR2: SEHNR, FQNEAQ (reference sequence). The CDR3 protein is CASSQDLEEKLFF. Here the CDR3 DNA reads TGTGCCAGCAGTCAGGACTTGGAGGAAAAACTGTTTTTT.

The J gene is TRBJ2-7, the V gene TRBV11-2; D might be TRBD2 (5 bases). The CDR3 is 17 residues long. Germline CDR1 SGHAT, CDR2 FQNNGV. Trimming removed 1 base at V and 1 base at J, with 17 bases between. The DNA of the CDR3 is TGTGCCAGCAGCTTAGCATCAGTAGCGACTACATCCTACGAGCAGTACTTC. Translation gives CASSLASVATTSYEQYF.

This CDR3 is CASSFPGGDTDTQYF. The CDR3 nucleotides read TGTGCCAGCAGTTTCCCCGGGGGGGACACAGATACGCAGTATTTT. The chain has TRBV27 and TRBJ2-3; 8 bases are shared with TRBD2. This CDR3 has 15 amino acids. Germline trimming cut 3 bases from V and 2 bases from J; bases unmatched to any gene: 4. Germline lookup yields CDR1 MNHEY and CDR2 SMNVEV (reference sequence).

The chain combines TRBV15 with TRBJ1-5; D gene ambiguous. Germline V gives CDR1 LNHNV, CDR2 YYDKDF (reference sequence). This CDR3 is built from 15 residues. The V end lost 0 bases, the J end lost 4 bases, and 10 bases lay between the germline ends. CDR3 loop: CATSRDNSPNQPQHF. For the CDR3, the DNA is TGTGCCACCAGCAGAGATAACAGCCCAAATCAGCCCCAGCATTTT.

The rearrangement joins TRBV4-2 to TRBJ2-3; D remains ambiguous. Deletions cut 0 bases from V and 1 base from J, with 5 bases between. CDR1 and CDR2 from the germline V gene are LGHNA and YNFKEQ. This CDR3 comprises 14 residues. As DNA, the CDR3 is TGTGCCAGCAGCCAAGAAAGCGGCACAGATACGCAGTATTTT. Protein product: CASSQESGTDTQYF.

This chain joins TRBV4-1 and TRBJ2-7; D may correspond to TRBD1 or TRBD2 (5 bases each). CDR3 length equals 15 residues. The germline V gene encodes CDR1 MGHRA and CDR2 YSYEKL. V was clipped by 4 bases and J by 0 bases, with 13 bases between them. CDR3 amino acids: CASSRGAGPSYEQYF. The CDR3 DNA follows: TGCGCCAGCAGCCGAGGGGCGGGTCCCTCCTACGAGCAGTACTTC.

The J gene is TRBJ2-3, the V gene TRBV5-8; 8 positions match TRBD1. Unmatched junction bases numbered 4, after V lost 4 bases and J lost 0 bases. Germline CDR1 reads SGHTS; CDR2 reads YDEGEE. The CDR3 extends over 15 amino acids. Here the CDR3 DNA reads TGTGCCAGCAGCACCGGACAGGGAAGCACAGATACGCAGTATTTT. As protein: CASSTGQGSTDTQYF.

The V and J genes are TRBV4-2 and TRBJ1-2; D is unresolved. Trimming shortened V by 1 base and J by 7 bases, and 4 bases separated the two germline ends. The CDR3 consists of 11 residues. CDR1 and CDR2 (germline): LGHNA, YNFKEQ. The CDR3 DNA follows: TGTGCCAGCAGCCAAGCAGGTGGCTACACCTTC. Translated, it gives CASSQAGGYTF.

The CDR3 coding sequence is TGCGCCAGCAGCTTGGGCGGGCCCCCAGGCGAGCAGTACTTC. This sequence encodes CASSLGGPPGEQYF. V and J are TRBV5-1 and TRBJ2-7; perhaps TRBD2 as D (5 bases). The CDR3 is 14 residues long. Between the trimmed V and J ends, which lost 0 bases and 6 bases, there was a span of 13 bases. Germline-derived CDR1 and CDR2 are SGHRS and YFSETQ.

This chain connects TRBV7-9 to TRBJ1-3, with D possibly TRBD1 on 5 matching bases. Per germline, CDR1 SEHNR and CDR2 FQNEAQ (reference sequence). The CDR3 consists of 13 residues. Trimming removed 1 base at V and 8 bases at J, with 9 bases between. CDR3 sequence: CASSLVVGDTIYF. CDR3 nucleotide sequence: TGTGCCAGCAGCTTAGTCGTAGGGGACACCATATATTTT.

The CDR3 coding sequence is TGTGCCAGCAGTGAAATAGGACAGGGGGCCTACGAGCAGTACTTC. Protein product: CASSEIGQGAYEQYF. The J gene is TRBJ2-7, the V gene TRBV2; TRBD1 aligns across 10 bases. CDR1 is SNHLY and CDR2 is FYNNEI in the germline V gene. This CDR3 is built from 15 residues. The V segment lost 2 bases and the J segment 2 bases; nucleotides outside the gene matches: 3.

The V call is TRBV7-8, the J call TRBJ1-5; no clear D. Trimming took 5 bases from V and 0 from J, leaving 14 bases between them. CDR3 length equals 16 residues. Germline CDR1 SGHVS, CDR2 FQNEAQ. Here the CDR3 reads CASSPHLVPSNQPQHF. CDR3 nucleotide sequence: TGTGCCAGCAGCCCACATCTGGTCCCTAGCAATCAGCCCCAGCATTTT.

This chain joins TRBV2 and TRBJ1-2; D remains unclear. The CDR3 covers 11 residues. Trimming took 1 base from V and 7 from J, leaving 4 bases between them. The germline V gene has CDR1 SNHLY and CDR2 FYNNEI. Here the CDR3 DNA reads TGTGCCAGCAGTGAAGGGTCTGGCTACACCTTC. This codes for CASSEGSGYTF.

The chain combines TRBV7-9 with TRBJ2-3, with 14 bases fitting TRBD2. There are 17 residues in the CDR3. Unmatched junction bases numbered 10, after V lost 6 bases and J lost 5 bases. Germline lookup yields CDR1 SEHNR and CDR2 FQNEAQ (reference sequence). The CDR3 DNA follows: TGTGCCAGCAGTCCCGGGACTAGCGGGGGTTGGATAGATACGCAGTATTTT. Its translation is CASSPGTSGGWIDTQYF.

The V and J genes are TRBV29-1 and TRBJ1-2, with a weak D call TRBD1 (6 bases). This CDR3 region has 12 residues. Trimming stripped 3 bases from V and 8 bases from J, with 13 bases between. In germline, CDR1 is SQVTM, CDR2 ANQGSEA. In DNA, the CDR3 is TGCAGCGTTGAGGGGGCCACCGGCGGCTACACCTTC. It is translated as CSVEGATGGYTF. The full variable domain, completed using reference TRBV29-1 and TRBJ1-2, is SAVISQKPSRDICQRGTSLTIQCQVDSQVTMMFWYRQQPGQSLTLIATANQGSEATYESGFVIDKFPISRPNLTFSTLTVSNMSPEDSSIYLCSVEGATGGYTFGSGTRLTVV.

CDR3 in DNA: TGTGCCAGCAGAAGCGACAGGGGGCTTGACACTGAAGCTTTCTTT. Translating it yields CASRSDRGLDTEAFF. The V call is TRBV6-1, the J call TRBJ1-1, with TRBD1 identical over 10 bases. The germline gives CDR1 MNHNS, CDR2 SASEGT. The CDR3 consists of 15 residues. V lost 6 bases and J lost 3; bases outside the gene matches: 7.

J is TRBJ1-1 and V is TRBV7-2, with D perhaps matching TRBD1 (5 bases). The germline V and J ends were trimmed by 5 bases and 0 bases, with 13 bases remaining between them. Germline CDR1 SGHTA, CDR2 FQGNSA. This CDR3 has 15 residues. CDR3 protein: CASSPTGLLNTEAFF. The CDR3, as DNA: TGTGCCAGCAGCCCAACGGGACTCTTGAACACTGAAGCTTTCTTT.

The chain combines TRBV18 with TRBJ2-3; 7 bases match TRBD1. This CDR3 region has 15 residues. Trimming at V came to 3 bases and at J to 2 bases, leaving 5 bases not matched to a gene. Germline CDR1 is KGHSH and CDR2 is LQKENI. CDR3: CASSPTGLDTDTQYF. The CDR3, as DNA: TGTGCCAGCTCACCGACAGGGCTCGACACAGATACGCAGTATTTT. Filled out from reference TRBV18 and TRBJ2-3, the complete variable domain reads NAGVMQNPRHLVRRRGQEARLRCSPMKGHSHVYWYRQLPEEGLKFMVYLQKENIIDESGMPKERFSAEFPKEGPSILRIQQVVRGDSAAYFCASSPTGLDTDTQYFGPGTRLTVL.

J is TRBJ1-6 and V is TRBV7-2, with a possible D match to TRBD1 (5 bases). The CDR3 is 15 residues long. Trimming stripped 4 bases from V and 8 bases from J, with 15 bases between. CDR1 and CDR2 (germline): SGHTA, FQGNSA. The CDR3 sequence is CASSSIARVDSPLHF. CDR3 coding DNA: TGTGCCAGCAGCTCAATCGCCAGGGTGGATTCACCCCTCCACTTT. Combining the CDR3 with reference TRBV7-2 and TRBJ1-6 gives the whole variable domain GAGVSQSPSNKVTEKGKDVELRCDPISGHTALYWYRQSLGQGLEFLIYFQGNSAPDKSGLPSDRFSAERTGGSVSTLTIQRTQQEDSAVYLCASSSIARVDSPLHFGNGTRLTVT.

The chain recombines TRBV5-4 with TRBJ1-2; 8 bases fit TRBD1. Germline V gene data show CDR1 as SGHNT and CDR2 as YYREEE (reference sequence). V trimming: 4 bases; J trimming: 7 bases; junction bases outside the gene matches: 6. The CDR3 length is 13 residues. The CDR3 sequence is CASSIGQGGGYTF. The CDR3 DNA follows: TGTGCCAGCAGCATTGGACAGGGAGGTGGCTACACCTTC.

The V and J genes are TRBV19 and TRBJ2-1; 12 bases fit TRBD2. The CDR3 is 15 amino acids. From germline, CDR1 is LNHDA and CDR2 SQIVND (reference sequence). Unmatched junction bases numbered 3, after V lost 5 bases and J lost 4 bases. As DNA, the CDR3 is TGTGCCAGTAGTTCAACTAGCGGGGGGTACAATGAGCAGTTCTTC. This encodes CASSSTSGGYNEQFF.

This sequence joins TRBV19 and TRBJ2-7; TRBD1 agrees at 12 bases. Germline-derived CDR1 and CDR2 are LNHDA and SQIVND (reference sequence). The CDR3 is made up of 15 amino acids. After removal of 8 bases from V and 7 bases from J, the junction contained 12 bases not matched to a gene. This chain's CDR3 is CASESPGQGAREQYF. Here the CDR3 DNA reads TGTGCCAGTGAGAGCCCGGGACAGGGGGCGAGGGAGCAGTACTTC.

V gene TRBV27 combines with J gene TRBJ2-2; TRBD1 or TRBD2 may be the D gene (6 bases each). The CDR3 totals 14 residues. The germline V gene has CDR1 MNHEY and CDR2 SMNVEV (reference sequence). The V gene lost 6 bases and the J gene lost 9 bases, with 17 bases spanning the gap. The CDR3: CASRLSGGSRELFF. CDR3 bases: TGTGCCAGCAGACTCTCCGGGGGCTCCAGGGAGCTGTTTTTT.

This clone is a singleton in its sample. The chain recombines TRBV7-9 with TRBJ1-2; TRBD1 matches 7 bases. The CDR3 is 13 amino acids. The germline gives CDR1 SEHNR, CDR2 FQNEAQ (reference sequence). With 3 bases clipped from V and 3 bases from J, the junction kept 1 base outside the gene matches. The CDR3 is CASSLGQYYGYTF. The CDR3 DNA follows: TGTGCCAGCAGCTTGGGACAGTACTATGGCTACACCTTC.